This T cell receptor (beta chain) was sequenced during a study of blood T cell repertoires in COVID-19. Study-level information: Samples came from the United States, Italy and Spain, spanning acute and convalescent COVID-19. PBMCs, B-cell-depleted T cells, or T cells provided the cDNA or gDNA that made up the material.

As handled by the study authors: Scientists estimated how many nucleated cells there were by amplifying reference gene primers. The protocol was immunoSEQ multiplex PCR, while the TCRdb copy is restricted to in-frame clones and leaves out a portion. From that table come the V and J calls and clone size; the DNA was used to work out D and trimming. This sample has about 230,000 clones, with roughly 81% found just once. The CDR3 is 14 residues long. From germline, CDR1 is SGHRS and CDR2 YFSETQ. V gave up 4 bases and J gave up 1 base, with 11 bases separating them. This TCR was recovered from a man aged 35-49 years with acute or convalescent COVID-19. This chain uses TRBV5-1 with TRBJ1-1; D is unclear. The sample taken for sequencing was peripheral blood. The CDR3 coding sequence is TGCGCCAGCAGCCTGAGAAATTGGAACACTGAAGCTTTCTTT. This translates into CASSLRNWNTEAFF.